Listed below are T cell receptor beta chains from one sample, sequenced in a study of T cell repertoires in cytomegalovirus infection. Each CDR3 protein gets one entry after TCRdb re-called the reads with MiXCR. Altogether around 800,000 distinct CDR3 sequences are present, over 25% being singletons, with the ten largest covering approximately 13%. These receptors' antigens are unknown. Here the sequenced sample was cultured CD8+ T cells from PBMCs, taken from culture after CMV antigen stimulation. These TCRs come from a human donor in good health (CMV status not recorded). Some clones in this sample may be carry-over from other donors' samples. The CDR3 runs from the conserved cysteine through the conserved F or W. The D gene is left open where the match is weak. Part of the rows lack a size; the others show once, few, many or a class for expanded clones.

size	J	V	D	CDR3	DNA
.	TRBJ2-3	TRBV5-4	TRBD2	CASLAGGFTDTQYF	TGTGCCAGTTTAGCGGGGGGATTCACAGATACGCAGTATTTT
.	TRBJ2-7	TRBV20-1	.	CSAKAGGGTYEQYF	TGCAGTGCCAAGGCTGGAGGGGGCACCTACGAGCAGTACTTC
.	TRBJ2-7	TRBV2	.	CAATGLSYEQYF	TGTGCCGCGACAGGTCTCTCCTACGAGCAGTACTTC
few	TRBJ2-3	TRBV28	TRBD1	CASRTGQPSTDTQYF	TGTGCCAGCAGAACGGGACAGCCGAGCACAGATACGCAGTATTTT
.	TRBJ2-6	TRBV15	.	CATSRDRVLSGANVLTF	TGTGCCACCAGCAGAGATCGGGTGCTCTCTGGGGCCAACGTCCTGACTTTC
few	TRBJ1-2	TRBV28	.	CASSFIESGMLNGYTF	TGTGCCAGCAGTTTTATTGAATCGGGGATGCTTAATGGCTACACCTTC
.	TRBJ2-7	TRBV7-9	TRBD1	CASSWSRTGSYEQYF	TGTGCCAGCAGCTGGTCCCGGACAGGGTCCTACGAGCAGTACTTC
.	TRBJ1-5	TRBV4-2	.	CASSQVSGSNQPQHF	TGTGCCAGCAGCCAAGTCAGCGGGAGCAATCAGCCCCAGCATTTT
.	TRBJ2-2	TRBV10-3	.	CAALGDTGELFF	TGTGCCGCTCTTGGGGACACCGGGGAGCTGTTTTTT
.	TRBJ2-1	TRBV7-6	TRBD1	CASSLLPQGASEQFF	TGTGCCAGCAGCCTCCTTCCCCAGGGGGCTAGTGAGCAGTTCTTC
.	TRBJ2-1	TRBV5-6	.	CASSLDERQGGAEQFF	TGTGCCAGCAGCTTGGATGAGCGCCAGGGGGGTGCTGAGCAGTTCTTC
few	TRBJ2-3	TRBV11-2	TRBD2	CASSLRLAGGKKPTDTQYF	TGTGCCAGCAGCCTTCGACTAGCGGGGGGGAAAAAACCCACAGATACGCAGTATTTT
.	TRBJ1-2	TRBV29-1	.	CSVVSGSLYTF	TGCAGCGTTGTGAGTGGGTCGCTTTACACCTTC
.	TRBJ2-5	TRBV6-2/TRBV6-3	.	CASHPGPYFEETQYF	TGTGCCAGTCACCCGGGACCCTACTTTGAGGAGACCCAGTACTTC
.	TRBJ2-4	TRBV4-2	TRBD1	CASSQDNRDRVKHIQYF	TGTGCCAGCAGCCAAGATAACCGGGACAGGGTAAAACACATTCAGTACTTC
.	TRBJ2-7	TRBV7-9	TRBD1	CASRSGTGRYEQYF	TGTGCCAGCAGGTCCGGGACAGGGCGTTACGAGCAGTACTTC
.	TRBJ2-3	TRBV13	.	CASSGGGSSTDTQYF	TGTGCCAGCTCAGGGGGGGGCTCAAGCACAGATACGCAGTATTTT
.	TRBJ2-2	TRBV7-4	.	CANMVRANTGELFF	TGTGCCAACATGGTGCGGGCGAACACCGGGGAGCTGTTTTTT
once	TRBJ2-3	TRBV12-3/TRBV12-4	TRBD2	CVSSFGTSGGPGDTQYF	TGTGTCAGCAGTTTCGGGACTAGCGGGGGGCCAGGGGATACGCAGTATTTT
.	TRBJ1-5	TRBV27	TRBD1	CASRGTGQGAGQPQHF	TGTGCCAGCAGGGGTACGGGACAGGGGGCCGGGCAGCCCCAGCATTTT
.	TRBJ2-1	TRBV27	.	CASSLGGGPQLNEQFF	TGTGCCAGCAGTTTAGGGGGGGGCCCTCAACTCAATGAGCAGTTCTTC
.	TRBJ1-5	TRBV28	.	CASSLVWGDNQPQHF	TGTGCCAGCAGTTTAGTTTGGGGAGATAATCAGCCCCAGCATTTT
few	TRBJ2-1	TRBV6-2/TRBV6-3	.	CASSREGSYNEQFF	TGTGCCAGCAGCCGCGAGGGGTCCTACAATGAGCAGTTCTTC
.	TRBJ1-2	TRBV20-1	TRBD1	CSARTGSIHNYGYTF	TGCAGTGCCCGGACAGGGTCAATCCATAACTATGGCTACACCTTC
.	TRBJ2-3	TRBV29-1	.	CSVDILADMQYF	TGCAGCGTTGACATACTGGCTGATATGCAGTATTTT
.	TRBJ1-2	TRBV5-4	TRBD1	CASSLEGAGYGYTF	TGTGCCAGCAGCTTGGAGGGGGCGGGCTATGGCTACACCTTC